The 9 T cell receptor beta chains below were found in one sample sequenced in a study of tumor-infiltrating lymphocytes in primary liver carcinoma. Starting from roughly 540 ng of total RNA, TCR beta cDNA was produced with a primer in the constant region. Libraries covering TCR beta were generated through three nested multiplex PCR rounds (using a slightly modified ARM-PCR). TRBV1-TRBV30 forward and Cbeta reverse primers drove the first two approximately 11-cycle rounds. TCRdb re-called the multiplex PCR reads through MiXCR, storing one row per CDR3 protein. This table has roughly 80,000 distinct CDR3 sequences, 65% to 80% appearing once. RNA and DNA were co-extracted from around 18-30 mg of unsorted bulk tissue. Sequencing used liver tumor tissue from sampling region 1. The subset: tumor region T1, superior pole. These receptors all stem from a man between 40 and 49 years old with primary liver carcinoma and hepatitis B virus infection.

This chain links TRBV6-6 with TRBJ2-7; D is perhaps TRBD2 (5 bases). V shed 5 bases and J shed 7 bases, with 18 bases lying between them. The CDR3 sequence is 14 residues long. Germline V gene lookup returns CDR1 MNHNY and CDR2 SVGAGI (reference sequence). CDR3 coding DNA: TGTGCCAGCAGTACTTCCGGGGTTCAGGATGAGCAGTACTTC. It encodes CASSTSGVQDEQYF.

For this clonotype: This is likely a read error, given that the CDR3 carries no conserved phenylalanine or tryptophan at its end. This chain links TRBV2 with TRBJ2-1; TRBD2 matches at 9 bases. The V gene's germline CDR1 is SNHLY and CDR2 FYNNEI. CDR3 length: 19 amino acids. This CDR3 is CASRESRGGPRSSYNEQFL. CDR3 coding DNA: TGTGCCAGCCGTGAATCGCGGGGGGGCCCGAGAAGCTCCTACAATGAGCAGTTCTTA.

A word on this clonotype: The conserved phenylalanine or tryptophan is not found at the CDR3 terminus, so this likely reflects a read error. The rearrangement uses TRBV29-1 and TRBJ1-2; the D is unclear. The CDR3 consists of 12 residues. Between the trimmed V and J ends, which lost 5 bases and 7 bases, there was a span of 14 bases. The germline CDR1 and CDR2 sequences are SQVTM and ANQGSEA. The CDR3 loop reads CSVLHGNPGYTL. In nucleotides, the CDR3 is TGCAGCGTTCTCCATGGCAATCCTGGCTACACCTTA.

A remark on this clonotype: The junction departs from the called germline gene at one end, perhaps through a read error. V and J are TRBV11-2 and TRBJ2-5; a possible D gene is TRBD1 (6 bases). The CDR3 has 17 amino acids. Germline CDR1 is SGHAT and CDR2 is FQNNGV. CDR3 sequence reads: CTSSLGAAGHIRETQYF. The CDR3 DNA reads TGTACCAGCAGCCTGGGGGCGGCAGGCCATATCAGAGAGACCCAGTACTTC.

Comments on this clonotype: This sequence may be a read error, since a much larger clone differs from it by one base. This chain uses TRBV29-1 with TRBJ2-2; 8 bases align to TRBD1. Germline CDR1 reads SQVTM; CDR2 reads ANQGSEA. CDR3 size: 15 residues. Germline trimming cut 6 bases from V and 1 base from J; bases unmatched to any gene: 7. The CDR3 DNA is TGCAGCGTATCGTCAGGGACAGGGAACACCGGGGAGCTGTTTTTT. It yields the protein CSVSSGTGNTGELFF.

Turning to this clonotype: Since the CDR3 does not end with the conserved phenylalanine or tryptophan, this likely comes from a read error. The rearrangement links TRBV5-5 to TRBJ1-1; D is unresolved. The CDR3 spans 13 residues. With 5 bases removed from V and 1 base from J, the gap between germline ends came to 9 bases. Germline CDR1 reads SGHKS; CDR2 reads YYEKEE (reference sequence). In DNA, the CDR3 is TGTGCCAGCAGTTTCGAGGGGAACACTGAAGCTTTCCTT. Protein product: CASSFEGNTEAFL.

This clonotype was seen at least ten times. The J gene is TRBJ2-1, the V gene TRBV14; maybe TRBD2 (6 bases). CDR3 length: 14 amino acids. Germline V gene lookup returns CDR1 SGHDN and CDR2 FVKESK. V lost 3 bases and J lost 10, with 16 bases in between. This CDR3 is CASSQQSLGGEQFF. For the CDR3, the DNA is TGTGCCAGCAGCCAGCAGTCCCTGGGGGGAGAGCAGTTCTTC.

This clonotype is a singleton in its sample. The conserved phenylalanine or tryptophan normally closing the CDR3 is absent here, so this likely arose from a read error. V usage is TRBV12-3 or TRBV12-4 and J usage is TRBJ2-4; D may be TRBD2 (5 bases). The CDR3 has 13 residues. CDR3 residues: CANSFGGKNIQYV. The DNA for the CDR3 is TGTGCCAACAGTTTTGGAGGAAAAAACATTCAGTACGTC.

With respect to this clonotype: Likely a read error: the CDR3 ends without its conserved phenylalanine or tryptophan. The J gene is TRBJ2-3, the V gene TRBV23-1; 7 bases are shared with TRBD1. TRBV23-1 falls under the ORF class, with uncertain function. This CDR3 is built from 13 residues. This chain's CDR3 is CASSHPQGDTQYL. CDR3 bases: TGCGCTAGCAGTCACCCACAGGGGGATACGCAGTATTTA.